Each of the 14 T cell receptor beta chains below was sequenced from the same sample in a study of T cell responses to AZD1222 COVID-19 vaccine. Sequenced by immunoSEQ multiplex PCR; TCRdb stores in-frame clones only, minus some. The sample contains 190,000 or so clones, approximately 95% of which appear only once. The sample here was peripheral blood, taken 28 days after the second AZD1222 dose. The receptors here all came from an adult who received the AZD1222 COVID-19 vaccine.

This clone was observed a single time. The genes are TRBV7-9 and TRBJ1-1; 7 bases fit TRBD1. The germline V gene has CDR1 SEHNR and CDR2 FQNEAQ (reference sequence). V was clipped by 5 bases and J by 8 bases; unmatched bases: 11. The CDR3 has 14 residues. The CDR3, as DNA: TGTGCCAGCAGCCCCACCGGGACAGAAAGAGAAGCTTTCTTT. Translated: CASSPTGTEREAFF.

This chain's CDR3 is CASKHISGANVLTF. For the CDR3, the DNA is TGTGCCAGCAAACATATCTCTGGGGCCAACGTCCTGACTTTC. The chain uses TRBV3-1 (or the pseudogene TRBV3-2) and TRBJ2-6; D unclear. The CDR3 is made up of 14 amino acids. V lost 7 bases and J 0 bases, leaving 7 bases between the germline ends. From germline, CDR1 is LGHDT and CDR2 YNNKEL (reference sequence).

The chain joins TRBV6-5 to TRBJ1-5; the match to TRBD1 covers 7 bases. CDR1 and CDR2 from the germline V gene are MNHEY and SVGAGI. The CDR3 is 13 amino acids. V shed 6 bases, J shed 5 bases, and the junction held 4 bases outside the gene matches. The DNA for the CDR3 is TGTGCCAGCAGGCCAGGGGGTGATCAGCCCCAGCATTTT. Its translation is CASRPGGDQPQHF.

A note on this clone: Its ends do not fully match the called genes, so a read error is possible. The chain uses TRBV30 and TRBJ2-7; D is uncertain. The CDR3 has 12 residues. Looked up from germline, CDR1 is GTSNPN and CDR2 is SVGIG (reference sequence). The CDR3, as DNA: TGTGCCTGGAGTGTAGGGTCCTATGAGCAGTACTTC. This translates into CAWSVGSYEQYF.

Here the CDR3 reads CASSQVQGDGYTF. The CDR3 coding sequence is TGCGCCAGCAGCCAAGTACAGGGTGATGGCTACACCTTC. V and J are TRBV4-1 and TRBJ1-2; D is possibly TRBD1 (6 bases). Germline V gives CDR1 MGHRA, CDR2 YSYEKL. Trimming cost V 1 base and J 6 bases, with 9 bases left between them. The CDR3 spans 13 residues.

The rearrangement joins TRBV12-3 or TRBV12-4 to TRBJ2-2; 7 bases map to TRBD2. This CDR3 is built from 13 residues. Losses at the gene ends were 7 bases for V and 7 bases for J; bases not matched to a gene: 6. CDR3 protein: CASTRGDSGELFF. CDR3 sequence (DNA): TGTGCCAGCACCCGGGGGGATAGCGGGGAGCTGTTTTTT.

V gene TRBV7-2 combines with J gene TRBJ2-5; 16 nucleotides align to TRBD2. There are 19 residues in the CDR3. Losses at the gene ends were 3 bases for V and 3 bases for J; bases not matched to a gene: 10. Per germline, CDR1 SGHTA and CDR2 FQGNSA. The CDR3 DNA follows: TGTGCCAGCAGCTTGGCCCCGGGACTAGCGGGGGGGCCCGAAGAGACCCAGTACTTC. It is translated as CASSLAPGLAGGPEETQYF.

V is TRBV9 and J is TRBJ1-1; D gene uncertain. This CDR3 has 13 residues. V gave up 4 bases and J gave up 1 base, with 8 bases separating them. The germline CDR1 and CDR2 sequences are SGDLS and YYNGEE. In nucleotides, the CDR3 is TGTGCCAGCAGCCCTTCGGGGAACACTGAAGCTTTCTTT. Its protein product is CASSPSGNTEAFF. The variable domain in full, with the rest retrieved from reference TRBV9 and TRBJ1-1, is DSGVTQTPKHLITATGQRVTLRCSPRSGDLSVYWYQQSLDQGLQFLIQYYNGEERAKGNILERFSAQQFPDLHSELNLSSLELGDSALYFCASSPSGNTEAFFGQGTRLTVV.

The CDR3 region is CASCWGARLNEQFF. CDR3 coding DNA: TGTGCCAGCTGTTGGGGGGCCCGACTTAATGAGCAGTTCTTC. This sequence joins TRBV3-1 (or the pseudogene TRBV3-2) and TRBJ2-1; D assignment may be TRBD1 or TRBD2 (6 bases each). V lost 8 bases and J lost 7, with 18 bases in between. CDR3 length: 14 residues. Germline values: CDR1 LGHDT, CDR2 YNNKEL (reference sequence).

This clone has only one observation. This chain uses TRBV27 with TRBJ1-2; D uncertain. Per the germline V gene, CDR1 is MNHEY and CDR2 is SMNVEV (reference sequence). The CDR3 covers 13 residues. The germline V and J ends were trimmed by 2 bases and 4 bases, with 8 bases remaining between them. This CDR3 reads CASSLTGFYGYTF. The DNA for the CDR3 is TGTGCCAGCAGTTTAACCGGCTTCTATGGCTACACCTTC.

The chain couples TRBV5-1 to TRBJ1-2; no clear D. V lost 4 bases and J 6 bases, leaving 16 bases between the germline ends. The CDR3 is 14 amino acids. Per germline, CDR1 SGHRS and CDR2 YFSETQ. In nucleotides, the CDR3 is TGCGCCAGCAGCCCAGAGGGCAGGTTGAATGGCTACACCTTC. This encodes CASSPEGRLNGYTF. Based on the CDR3 plus reference TRBV5-1 and TRBJ1-2, the full variable domain is KAGVTQTPRYLIKTRGQQVTLSCSPISGHRSVSWYQQTPGQGLQFLFEYFSETQRNKGNFPGRFSGRQFSNSRSEMNVSTLELGDSALYLCASSPEGRLNGYTFGSGTRLTVV.

V gene TRBV11-2 combines with J gene TRBJ2-3; weak D call: TRBD2 (6 bases). Germline lookup yields CDR1 SGHAT and CDR2 FQNNGV. The germline V and J ends were trimmed by 5 bases and 6 bases, with 18 bases remaining between them. The CDR3 is 15 residues long. CDR3 nucleotide sequence: TGTGCCAGCAGCCTCGAAAGAGTCGCGGGGGATACGCAGTATTTT. It codes for CASSLERVAGDTQYF.

The chain employs TRBV7-2 and TRBJ1-4, with D possibly TRBD1 on 6 matching bases. CDR3 length equals 14 residues. V was clipped by 6 bases and J by 8 bases, with 16 bases between them. Germline V gives CDR1 SGHTA, CDR2 FQGNSA. CDR3: CASRPQGNQEKLFF. CDR3 DNA: TGTGCCAGCAGGCCACAGGGAAATCAGGAAAAACTGTTTTTT. The full variable domain, its missing parts supplied by reference TRBV7-2 and TRBJ1-4, is GAGVSQSPSNKVTEKGKDVELRCDPISGHTALYWYRQSLGQGLEFLIYFQGNSAPDKSGLPSDRFSAERTGGSVSTLTIQRTQQEDSAVYLCASRPQGNQEKLFFGSGTQLSVL.

This chain connects TRBV7-2 to TRBJ2-5; 8 bases agree with TRBD2. CDR1 is SGHTA, CDR2 FQGNSA, per germline. Unmatched junction bases numbered 11, after V lost 4 bases and J lost 7 bases. This CDR3 has 15 residues. This CDR3 reads CASSSRSGGVRTQYF. For the CDR3, the DNA is TGTGCCAGCAGCTCCCGAAGCGGGGGAGTGAGGACCCAGTACTTC. The entire variable domain, with the rest obtained from reference TRBV7-2 and TRBJ2-5, is as follows: GAGVSQSPSNKVTEKGKDVELRCDPISGHTALYWYRQSLGQGLEFLIYFQGNSAPDKSGLPSDRFSAERTGGSVSTLTIQRTQQEDSAVYLCASSSRSGGVRTQYFGPGTRLLVL.